The T cell receptor beta chain under discussion was sequenced for a study of T-cell memory formation after mild COVID-19. Study-level results: Balance between CD4 and CD8 was seen in clones contracting day 15 to 85, and a CD4+ lean was seen in later expanders.

Comments on this clonotype: Its antigen is undetermined.

V was pared by 5 bases and J by 0 bases, with 7 bases between. Germline lookup yields CDR1 KGHDR and CDR2 SFDVKD. There are 14 residues in the CDR3. TCRdb re-called the 5' RACE reads through MiXCR, storing one row per CDR3 protein. This table holds some 290,000 distinct CDR3 sequences, roughly 17% found once. The specimen was PBMCs or a T cell subset sorted from them (not recorded which). The receptor was derived from a young man who had mild COVID-19 (a few samples of this study predate the infection). Cell type and time point are not known. This chain joins TRBV24-1 and TRBJ2-1; no definite D call. The CDR3 spells CATSGSSSYNEQFF. The DNA for the CDR3 is TGTGCCACCAGTGGGTCGAGCTCCTACAATGAGCAGTTCTTC.